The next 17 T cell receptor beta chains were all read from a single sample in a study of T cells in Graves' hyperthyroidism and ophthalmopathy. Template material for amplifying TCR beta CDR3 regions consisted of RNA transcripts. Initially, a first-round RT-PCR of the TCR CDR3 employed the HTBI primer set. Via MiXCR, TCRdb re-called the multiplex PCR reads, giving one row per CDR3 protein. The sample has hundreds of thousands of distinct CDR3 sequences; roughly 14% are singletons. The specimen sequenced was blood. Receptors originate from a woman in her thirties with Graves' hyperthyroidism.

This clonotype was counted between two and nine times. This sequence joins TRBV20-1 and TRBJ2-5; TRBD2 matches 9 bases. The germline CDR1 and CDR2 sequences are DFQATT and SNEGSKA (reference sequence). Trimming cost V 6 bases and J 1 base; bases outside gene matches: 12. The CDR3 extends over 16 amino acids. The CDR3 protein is CSALEVLAGIQETQYF. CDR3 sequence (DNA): TGCAGTGCCTTAGAGGTTCTAGCGGGAATCCAAGAGACCCAGTACTTC.

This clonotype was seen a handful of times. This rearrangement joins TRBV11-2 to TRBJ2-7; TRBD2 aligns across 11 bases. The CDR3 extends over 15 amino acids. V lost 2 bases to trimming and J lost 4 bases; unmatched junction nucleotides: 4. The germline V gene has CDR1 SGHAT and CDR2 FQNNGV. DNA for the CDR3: TGTGCCAGCAGCTTAAATCCTAGCGGGAGGTACGAGCAGTACTTC. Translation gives CASSLNPSGRYEQYF.

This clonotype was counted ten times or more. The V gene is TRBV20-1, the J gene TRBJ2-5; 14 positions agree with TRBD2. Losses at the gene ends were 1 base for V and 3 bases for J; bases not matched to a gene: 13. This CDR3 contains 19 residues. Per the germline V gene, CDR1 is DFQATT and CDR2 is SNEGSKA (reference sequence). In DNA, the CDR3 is TGCAGTGCTAGAGGCCGACCGGGACTAGCGGGAGTCGGAAAAGAGACCCAGTACTTC. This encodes CSARGRPGLAGVGKETQYF.

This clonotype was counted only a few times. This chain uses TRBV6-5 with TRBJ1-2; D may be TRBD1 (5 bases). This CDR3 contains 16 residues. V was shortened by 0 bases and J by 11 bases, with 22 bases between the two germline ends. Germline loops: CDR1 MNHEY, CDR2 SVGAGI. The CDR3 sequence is CASSYSTRDGVKGYTF. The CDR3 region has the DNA TGTGCCAGCAGTTACTCGACGAGGGACGGCGTTAAAGGGTACACCTTC.

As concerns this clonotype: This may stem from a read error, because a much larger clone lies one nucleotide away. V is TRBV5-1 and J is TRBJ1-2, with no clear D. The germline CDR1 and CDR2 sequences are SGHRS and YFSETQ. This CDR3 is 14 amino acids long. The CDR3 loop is CASNLEPEPYGYTF. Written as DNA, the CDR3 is TGCGCCAGCAACTTGGAACCCGAGCCTTATGGCTACACCTTC.

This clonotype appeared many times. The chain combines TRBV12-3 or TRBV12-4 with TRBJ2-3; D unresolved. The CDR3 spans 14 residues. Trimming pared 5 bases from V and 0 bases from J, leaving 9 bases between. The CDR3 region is CASSPASSTDTQYF. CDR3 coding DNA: TGTGCCAGCAGTCCAGCGTCTAGCACAGATACGCAGTATTTT.

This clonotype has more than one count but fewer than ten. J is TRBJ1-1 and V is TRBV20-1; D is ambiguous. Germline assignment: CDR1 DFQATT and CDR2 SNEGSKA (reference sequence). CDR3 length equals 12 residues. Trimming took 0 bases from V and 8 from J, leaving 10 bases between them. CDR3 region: CSARDHTEEAFF. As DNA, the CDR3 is TGCAGTGCTAGAGATCATACAGAAGAAGCTTTCTTT.

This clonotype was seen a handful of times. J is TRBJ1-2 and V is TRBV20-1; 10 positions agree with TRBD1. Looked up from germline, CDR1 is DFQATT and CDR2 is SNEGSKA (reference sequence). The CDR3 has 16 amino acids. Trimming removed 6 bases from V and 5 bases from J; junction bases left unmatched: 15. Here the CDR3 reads CSAEEPRRTGGYGYTF. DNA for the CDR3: TGCAGTGCCGAAGAACCAAGACGGACAGGGGGTTATGGCTACACCTTC.

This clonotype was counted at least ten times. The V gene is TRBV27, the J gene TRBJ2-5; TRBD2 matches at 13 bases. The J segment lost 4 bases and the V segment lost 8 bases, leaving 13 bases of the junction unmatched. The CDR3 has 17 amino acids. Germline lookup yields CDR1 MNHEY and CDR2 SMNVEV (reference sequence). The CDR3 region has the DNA TGTGCCAGCGCAAGGACTAGCGGGAGTTTTAGTCGAGAGACCCAGTACTTC. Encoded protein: CASARTSGSFSRETQYF.

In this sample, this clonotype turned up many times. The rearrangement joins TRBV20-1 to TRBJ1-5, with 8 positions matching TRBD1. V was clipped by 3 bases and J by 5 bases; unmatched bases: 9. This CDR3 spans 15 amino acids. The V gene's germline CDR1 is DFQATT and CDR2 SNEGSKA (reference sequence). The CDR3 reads CSARAGQGGHQPQHF. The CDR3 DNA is TGCAGTGCTAGGGCAGGACAGGGAGGGCATCAGCCCCAGCATTTT.

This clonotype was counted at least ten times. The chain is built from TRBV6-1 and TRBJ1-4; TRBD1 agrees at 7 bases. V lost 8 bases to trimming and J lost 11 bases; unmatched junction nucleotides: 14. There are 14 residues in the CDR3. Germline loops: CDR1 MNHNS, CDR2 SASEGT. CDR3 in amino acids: CASGDRALFGKLFF. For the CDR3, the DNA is TGTGCCAGCGGAGACAGGGCGCTATTTGGGAAACTGTTTTTT.

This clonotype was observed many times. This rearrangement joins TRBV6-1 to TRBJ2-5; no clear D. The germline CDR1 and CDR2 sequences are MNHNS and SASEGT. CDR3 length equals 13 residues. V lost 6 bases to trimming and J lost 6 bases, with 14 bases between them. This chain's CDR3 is CASRQTDFKTQYF. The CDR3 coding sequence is TGTGCCAGCAGGCAAACCGATTTTAAGACCCAGTACTTC.

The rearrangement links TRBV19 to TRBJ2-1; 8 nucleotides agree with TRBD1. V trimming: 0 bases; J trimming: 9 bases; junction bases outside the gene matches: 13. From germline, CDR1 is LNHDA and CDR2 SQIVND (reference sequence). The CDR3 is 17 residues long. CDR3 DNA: TGTGCCAGTAGTATAGATCGCGGGACAGGCCCAGCGGGTGAGCAGTTCTTC. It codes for CASSIDRGTGPAGEQFF.

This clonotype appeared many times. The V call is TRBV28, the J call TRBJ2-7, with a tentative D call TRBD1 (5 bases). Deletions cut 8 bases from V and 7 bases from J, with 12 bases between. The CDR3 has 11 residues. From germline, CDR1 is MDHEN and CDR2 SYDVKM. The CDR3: CASGATWEQYF. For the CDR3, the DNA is TGTGCCAGCGGGGCTACGTGGGAGCAGTACTTC.

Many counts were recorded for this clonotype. CDR3 loop: CSASGTMGYEQYF. The CDR3 DNA sequence: TGCAGTGCTTCCGGGACTATGGGATACGAGCAGTACTTC. The chain has TRBV20-1 and TRBJ2-7; the match to TRBD2 covers 7 bases. Unmatched junction bases numbered 8, after V lost 5 bases and J lost 4 bases. The CDR3 has 13 amino acids. Germline V lookup: CDR1 DFQATT, CDR2 SNEGSKA (reference sequence).

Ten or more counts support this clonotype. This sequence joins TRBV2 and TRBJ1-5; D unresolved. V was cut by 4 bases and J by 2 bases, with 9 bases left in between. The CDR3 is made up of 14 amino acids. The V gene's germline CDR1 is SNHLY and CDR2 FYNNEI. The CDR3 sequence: CASSGQTRNQPQHF. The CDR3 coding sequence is TGTGCCAGCAGTGGGCAGACTCGCAATCAGCCCCAGCATTTT.

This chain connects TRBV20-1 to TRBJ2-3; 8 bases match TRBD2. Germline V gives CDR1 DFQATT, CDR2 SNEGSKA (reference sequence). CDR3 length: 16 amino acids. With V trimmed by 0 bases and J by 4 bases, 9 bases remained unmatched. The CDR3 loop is CSARDPGTSRPDTQYF. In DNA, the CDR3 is TGCAGTGCTAGAGATCCCGGGACTAGTCGGCCAGATACGCAGTATTTT.